The T cell receptor beta chain under discussion was sequenced for a study of blood T cells in healthy people across ages. Germline lookup yields CDR1 DFQATT and CDR2 SNEGSKA (reference sequence). The CDR3 has 14 residues. V gave up 3 bases and J gave up 1 base, with 10 bases separating them. Investigators took around 11 milliliters of peripheral blood from every donor. Points on this clonotype: Its antigen is unidentified.

A second roughly 6 to 12 cycle PCR used barcoded and J-beta primers. TCRdb analysed the 5' RACE reads with MiXCR anew, one entry per CDR3 protein. The data contain 550,000 to 650,000 distinct CDR3 sequences, under 30% of them singletons. General observations from the study: As naive T cell percentage varied, TCR beta diversity correlated strongly with it.

The sample taken for sequencing was blood. The genes are TRBV20-1 and TRBJ2-1, with D perhaps matching TRBD1 (5 bases). The clonotype was recovered from a woman of 80 years or more in good health. CDR3 nucleotides: TGCAGTGCTAGCAAGCCAGGGTCCTACAATGAGCAGTTCTTC. The encoded protein is CSASKPGSYNEQFF.